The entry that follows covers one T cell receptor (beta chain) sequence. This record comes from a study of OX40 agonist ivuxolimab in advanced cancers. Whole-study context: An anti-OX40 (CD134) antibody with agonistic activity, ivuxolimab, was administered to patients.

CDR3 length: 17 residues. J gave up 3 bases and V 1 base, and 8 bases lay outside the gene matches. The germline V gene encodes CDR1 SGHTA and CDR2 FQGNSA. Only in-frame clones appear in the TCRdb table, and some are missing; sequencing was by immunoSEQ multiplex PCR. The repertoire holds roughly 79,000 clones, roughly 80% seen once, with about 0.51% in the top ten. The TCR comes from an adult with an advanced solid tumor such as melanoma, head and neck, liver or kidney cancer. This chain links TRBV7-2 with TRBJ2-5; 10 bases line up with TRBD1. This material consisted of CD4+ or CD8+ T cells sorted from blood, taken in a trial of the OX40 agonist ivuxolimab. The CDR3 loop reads CASSLGRDRGFKETQYF. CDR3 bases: TGTGCCAGCAGCTTAGGCCGGGACAGGGGTTTTAAAGAGACCCAGTACTTC.